These 22 T cell receptor beta chains were all obtained from the same sample, sequenced in a study of regulatory T cells in long-lasting Graves disease. The TCR beta library used iRepertoire HTBI primers with Arm-PCR amplification of CDR3. MiXCR, run by TCRdb on the multiplex PCR reads, gives a single entry per CDR3 protein. The table shows about 430,000 distinct CDR3 sequences, with around 20% occurring only once. Specified time point: persistent/refractory GD, antithyroid drugs over 5 years with positive TRAb. Construction of the TCR library relied on RNA isolated from PBMCs. The specimen was peripheral blood mononuclear cells (PBMCs), collected when the disease was refractory, from a patient treated with antithyroid drugs. Receptors originate from a female donor with Graves disease.

This clonotype was recorded once. This could be a read error, since a much larger clone is one nucleotide away. The rearrangement joins TRBV2 to TRBJ1-1, with D possibly TRBD1 on 5 matching bases. This CDR3 region has 14 residues. CDR1 and CDR2 (germline): SNHLY, FYNNEI. The DNA of the CDR3 is TGTGTCAGCATTCCCAGGGATTTTGAAACTGAAGCTTTCTTT. Its protein is CVSIPRDFETEAFF.

This clonotype was counted between two and nine times. The chain is built from TRBV12-3 or TRBV12-4 and TRBJ2-4; 7 bases are a match to TRBD1. The V segment lost 6 bases and the J segment 0 bases; nucleotides outside the gene matches: 8. The CDR3 is 16 residues long. CDR3 in DNA: TGTGCCAGCAGCCCCTGGGACAGTATAGCCAAAAACATTCAGTACTTC. Translated: CASSPWDSIAKNIQYF.

The chain joins TRBV28 to TRBJ2-3; D unresolved. This CDR3 contains 14 residues. Trimming stripped 0 bases from V and 2 bases from J, with 6 bases between. The germline gives CDR1 MDHEN, CDR2 SYDVKM. The CDR3: CASSLWGHTDTQYF. The CDR3 coding sequence is TGTGCCAGCAGTTTATGGGGCCACACAGATACGCAGTATTTT.

V usage is TRBV2 and J usage is TRBJ2-3; the D is unclear. Looked up from germline, CDR1 is SNHLY and CDR2 is FYNNEI. V lost 4 bases and J lost 3, with 5 bases in between. The CDR3 has 12 amino acids. CDR3 nucleotide sequence: TGTGCCAGCAGTGCATCTACAGATACGCAGTATTTT. Translation: CASSASTDTQYF.

About this clonotype: A much larger clone differs by one base, so this may be a read error. The V and J genes are TRBV29-1 and TRBJ2-5; TRBD1 agrees at 7 bases. V was clipped by 6 bases and J by 1 base; unmatched bases: 11. The CDR3 totals 15 residues. In germline, CDR1 is SQVTM, CDR2 ANQGSEA. CDR3 sequence reads: CSVSRTGALQETQYF. CDR3 DNA: TGCAGCGTAAGTAGGACAGGTGCCCTCCAAGAGACCCAGTACTTC.

V usage is TRBV3-1 and J usage is TRBJ1-2; D is undetermined. The CDR3 sequence is 12 residues long. Germline V gene sequence: CDR1 LGHDT, CDR2 YNNKEL (reference sequence). Trimming cost V 2 bases and J 4 bases, with 5 bases left between them. The CDR3 bases are TGTGCCAGCAGCCAAAGTATCTATGGCTACACCTTC. Its protein product is CASSQSIYGYTF.

The DNA of the CDR3 is TGTGCCAGCAGCTTATTAGCGGGGAATCCCTACAATGAGCAGTTCTTC. It yields the protein CASSLLAGNPYNEQFF. This chain connects TRBV7-2 to TRBJ2-1; 8 bases fit TRBD2. The CDR3 totals 16 residues. The germline V gene encodes CDR1 SGHTA and CDR2 FQGNSA. J lost 2 bases, V lost 2 bases, and 5 bases had no gene match.

This clonotype was counted ten times or more. The chain joins TRBV6-2 or TRBV6-3 to TRBJ2-7; D uncertain. In germline, CDR1 is MNHEY, CDR2 SVGEGT. V lost 0 bases and J 4 bases, leaving 13 bases between the germline ends. The CDR3 spans 15 residues. The CDR3 DNA sequence: TGTGCCAGCAGTTACTCACGCCTTGACTTATACGAGCAGTACTTC. It yields the protein CASSYSRLDLYEQYF.

The genes are TRBV2 and TRBJ2-4, with TRBD2 as a possible D gene (6 bases). Germline V lookup: CDR1 SNHLY, CDR2 FYNNEI. V was shortened by 6 bases and J by 7 bases, with 10 bases between the two germline ends. The CDR3 runs 12 residues. The CDR3 sequence: CASRSGRNIQYF. DNA of the CDR3: TGTGCCAGCAGAAGTGGGAGGAACATTCAGTACTTC.

This clonotype has only a few counts. This chain uses TRBV12-3 or TRBV12-4 with TRBJ1-5; TRBD1 is a possible D gene (5 bases). The ends were cut back, 2 bases at V and 5 bases at J, with 10 bases in the middle. CDR3 length: 14 residues. The CDR3 sequence is CASSLHGGHQPQHF. The DNA of the CDR3 is TGTGCCAGCAGTTTACACGGGGGACATCAGCCCCAGCATTTT.

The chain is built from TRBV4-1 and TRBJ1-2, with D possibly matching TRBD1 (6 bases). The V gene lost 2 bases and the J gene lost 7 bases, with 11 bases spanning the gap. Per the germline V gene, CDR1 is MGHRA and CDR2 is YSYEKL. The CDR3 loop spans 13 amino acids. CDR3 amino acids: CASSQIDRPGYTF. The CDR3 region has the DNA TGCGCCAGCAGCCAAATAGACAGGCCTGGCTACACCTTC.

This clonotype occurred many times. The genes are TRBV2 and TRBJ2-5; possibly TRBD2 for D (5 bases). The CDR3 sequence is 12 residues long. V was shortened by 11 bases and J by 1 base, with 11 bases between the two germline ends. In germline, CDR1 is SNHLY, CDR2 FYNNEI. CDR3 residues: CAASDSQETQYF. The CDR3 coding sequence is TGTGCCGCCTCGGACTCCCAAGAGACCCAGTACTTC.

This clonotype has a count of ten or more. V gene TRBV27 combines with J gene TRBJ2-7; 8 positions agree with TRBD1. Germline V gene sequence: CDR1 MNHEY, CDR2 SMNVEV (reference sequence). The junction had 4 bases not matched to a gene; V was cut back by 3 bases and J by 0 bases. The CDR3 has 15 amino acids. This CDR3 is CASSFLGQGSYEQYF. The CDR3 nucleotides are TGTGCCAGCAGTTTCCTTGGACAGGGCTCCTACGAGCAGTACTTC.

This clonotype has only a few counts. This sequence joins TRBV19 and TRBJ1-1, with D tentatively TRBD1 (5 bases). The ends were cut back, 3 bases at V and 5 bases at J, with 13 bases in the middle. The CDR3 runs to 14 residues. Germline CDR1 LNHDA, CDR2 SQIVND (reference sequence). The CDR3 region is CASSMARGWTEAFF. The CDR3 DNA reads as TGTGCCAGTAGTATGGCGAGGGGATGGACTGAAGCTTTCTTT.

The chain links TRBV6-1 to TRBJ2-7, with 10 bases identical to TRBD2. CDR1 and CDR2 (germline): MNHNS, SASEGT. Unmatched junction bases numbered 6, after V lost 4 bases and J lost 3 bases. This CDR3 has 15 residues. CDR3 loop: CASSALAGELYEQYF. As DNA, the CDR3 is TGTGCCAGCAGTGCCCTAGCGGGAGAACTCTACGAGCAGTACTTC.

V gene TRBV28 combines with J gene TRBJ2-7, with a possible D match to TRBD2 (6 bases). CDR3 length: 15 residues. The V end was cut by 6 bases, the J end by 3 bases, with 18 bases between. Germline V lookup: CDR1 MDHEN, CDR2 SYDVKM. This CDR3 is CASSPRDLGVYEQYF. Written as DNA, the CDR3 is TGTGCCAGCAGCCCCCGGGACTTGGGTGTCTACGAGCAGTACTTC.

Concerning this clonotype: A much more abundant neighbour one base away suggests this may be a read error. The J gene is TRBJ2-4, the V gene TRBV11-2, with D hard to call. This CDR3 region has 12 residues. Looked up from germline, CDR1 is SGHAT and CDR2 is FQNNGV. CDR3 amino acids: CASSVVVNIQHF. CDR3 nucleotides: TGTGCCAGCAGCGTGGTGGTCAACATTCAGCACTTC.

This clonotype was recorded many times. This rearrangement joins TRBV28 to TRBJ2-2, with 11 bases matching TRBD2. The V segment lost 5 bases and the J segment 5 bases; nucleotides outside the gene matches: 7. The CDR3 totals 16 residues. Germline V CDR1 and CDR2: MDHEN, SYDVKM. Here the CDR3 reads CASSPPSSGRTGELFF. The CDR3 DNA reads TGTGCCAGCAGTCCCCCATCTAGCGGGAGGACCGGGGAGCTGTTTTTT.

For the CDR3, the DNA is TGCAGCGTTAGGGCGGGAGTCTCCTACGAGCAGTACTTC. Protein product: CSVRAGVSYEQYF. The chain is built from TRBV29-1 and TRBJ2-7; the match to TRBD2 covers 7 bases. The germline V gene encodes CDR1 SQVTM and CDR2 ANQGSEA. The CDR3 consists of 13 residues. J lost 0 bases, V lost 5 bases, and 4 bases had no gene match.

This clonotype was seen more than once but under ten times. The chain recombines TRBV5-1 with TRBJ2-5; D is possibly TRBD1 or TRBD2 (6 bases each). There are 12 residues in the CDR3. Germline-derived CDR1 and CDR2 are SGHRS and YFSETQ. With 0 bases removed from V and 9 bases from J, the gap between germline ends came to 9 bases. The CDR3 sequence: CASSLEGGAQYF. The CDR3 region has the DNA TGCGCCAGCAGCTTGGAGGGGGGCGCCCAGTACTTC.

The CDR3 spells CASSLAQEVGYTF. The CDR3 DNA follows: TGTGCCAGCAGCTTAGCCCAGGAGGTTGGCTACACCTTC. The chain employs TRBV7-9 and TRBJ1-2; D unclear. From germline, CDR1 is SEHNR and CDR2 FQNEAQ (reference sequence). This CDR3 contains 13 residues. Trimming left V 0 bases short and J 7 bases short, with 9 bases between.

This clonotype was recorded a few times. The V call is TRBV28, the J call TRBJ2-1; 7 nucleotides align to TRBD2. The CDR3 spans 16 residues. Germline V gives CDR1 MDHEN, CDR2 SYDVKM. Losses at the gene ends were 5 bases for V and 0 bases for J; bases not matched to a gene: 7. CDR3 region: CASSGGGAGSYNEQFF. Written as DNA, the CDR3 is TGTGCCAGCAGTGGGGGAGGGGCAGGCTCCTACAATGAGCAGTTCTTC.